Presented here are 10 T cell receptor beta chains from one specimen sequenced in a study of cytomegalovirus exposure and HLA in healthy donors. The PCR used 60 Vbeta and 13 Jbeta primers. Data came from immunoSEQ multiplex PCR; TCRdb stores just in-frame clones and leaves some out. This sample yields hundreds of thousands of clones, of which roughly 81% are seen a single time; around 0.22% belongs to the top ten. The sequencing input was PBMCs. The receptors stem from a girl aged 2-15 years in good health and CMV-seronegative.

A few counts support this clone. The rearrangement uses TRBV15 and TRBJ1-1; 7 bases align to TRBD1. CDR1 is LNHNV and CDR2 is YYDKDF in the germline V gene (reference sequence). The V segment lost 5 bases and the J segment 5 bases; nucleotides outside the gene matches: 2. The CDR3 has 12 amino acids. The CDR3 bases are TGTGCCACCAGCGGCAGGGGGACTGAAGCTTTCTTT. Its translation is CATSGRGTEAFF.

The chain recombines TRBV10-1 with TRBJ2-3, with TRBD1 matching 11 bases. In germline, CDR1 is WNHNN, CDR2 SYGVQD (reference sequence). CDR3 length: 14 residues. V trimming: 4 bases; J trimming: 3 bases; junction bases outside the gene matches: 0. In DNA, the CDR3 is TGCGCCAGCAGTGGGGACAGGGGGACAGATACGCAGTATTTT. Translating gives CASSGDRGTDTQYF.

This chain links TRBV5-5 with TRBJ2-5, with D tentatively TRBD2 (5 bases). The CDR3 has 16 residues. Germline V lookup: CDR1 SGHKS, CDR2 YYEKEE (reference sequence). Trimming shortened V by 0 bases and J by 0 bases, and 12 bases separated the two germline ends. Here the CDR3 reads CASSLGLRGDQETQYF. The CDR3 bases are TGTGCCAGCAGCTTGGGGCTTCGGGGAGACCAAGAGACCCAGTACTTC.

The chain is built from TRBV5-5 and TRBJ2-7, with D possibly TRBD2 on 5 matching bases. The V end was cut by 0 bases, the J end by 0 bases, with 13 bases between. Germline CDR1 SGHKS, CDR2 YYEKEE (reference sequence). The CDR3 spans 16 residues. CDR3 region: CASSLAGGSFSYEQYF. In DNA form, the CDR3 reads TGTGCCAGCAGCTTGGCCGGAGGCAGTTTCTCCTACGAGCAGTACTTC.

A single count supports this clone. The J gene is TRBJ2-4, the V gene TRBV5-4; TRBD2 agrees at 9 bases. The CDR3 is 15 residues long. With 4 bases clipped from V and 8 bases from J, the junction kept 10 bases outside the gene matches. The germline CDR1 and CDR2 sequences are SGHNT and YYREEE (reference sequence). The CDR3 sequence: CASSPSPSGIHIQYF. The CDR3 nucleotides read TGTGCCAGCAGCCCAAGCCCTAGCGGGATACACATTCAGTACTTC.

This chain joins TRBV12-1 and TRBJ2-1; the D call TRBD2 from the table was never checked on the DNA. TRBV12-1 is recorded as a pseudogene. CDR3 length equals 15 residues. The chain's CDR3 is CASRCQLAGDNEQFF. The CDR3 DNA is TGTGCCAGCAGGTGTCAACTAGCGGGGGATAATGAGCAGTTCTTC.

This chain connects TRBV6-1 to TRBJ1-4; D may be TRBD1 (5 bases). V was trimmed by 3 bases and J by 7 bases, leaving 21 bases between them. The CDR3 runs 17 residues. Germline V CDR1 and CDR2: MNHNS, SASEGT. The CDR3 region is CASSEGLASLRGEKLFF. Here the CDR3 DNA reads TGTGCCAGCAGTGAGGGACTGGCGAGTCTGCGGGGTGAAAAACTGTTTTTT.

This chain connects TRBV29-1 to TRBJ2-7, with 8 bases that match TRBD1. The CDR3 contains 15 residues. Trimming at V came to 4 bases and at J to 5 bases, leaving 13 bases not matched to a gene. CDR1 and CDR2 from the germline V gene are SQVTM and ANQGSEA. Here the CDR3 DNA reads TGCAGCGTTGCTTCCCGGGACAGGAGCGTCCACGAGCAGTACTTC. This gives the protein CSVASRDRSVHEQYF.

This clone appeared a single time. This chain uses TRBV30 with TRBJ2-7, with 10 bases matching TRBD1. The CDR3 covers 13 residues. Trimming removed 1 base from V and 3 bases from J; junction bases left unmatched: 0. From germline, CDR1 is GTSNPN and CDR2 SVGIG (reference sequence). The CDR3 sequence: CAWSGTGGYEQYF. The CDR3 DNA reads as TGTGCCTGGAGTGGGACAGGGGGCTACGAGCAGTACTTC.

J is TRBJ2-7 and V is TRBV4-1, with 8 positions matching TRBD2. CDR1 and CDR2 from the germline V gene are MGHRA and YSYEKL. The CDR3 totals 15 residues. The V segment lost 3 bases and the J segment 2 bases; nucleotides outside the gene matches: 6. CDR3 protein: CASSQIGGLAYEQYF. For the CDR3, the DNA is TGCGCCAGCAGCCAGATAGGGGGACTAGCCTACGAGCAGTACTTC.